This T cell receptor (beta chain) was sequenced for a study of T cells in Graves' hyperthyroidism and ophthalmopathy. Findings of the study overall: Most thyroid-expanded clonotypes above 0.001 were also found in blood.

Researchers took RNA transcripts and amplified the TCR beta CDR3 regions from them. The HTBI primer set drove a first-round RT-PCR of the TCR CDR3. One entry per CDR3 protein results from TCRdb running MiXCR on the multiplex PCR reads. The data contain about 640,000 distinct CDR3 sequences, 20% to 25% of them singletons. Reasons for excluding patients were uncontrolled infection, other autoimmune disease, pregnancy or lactation. The CDR3 runs to 16 residues. Germline V gene data show CDR1 as SGHTA and CDR2 as FQGTGA. Concerning this clonotype: Its antigen remains unidentified. It may be a read error: a sequence one base away is much more abundant.

This clonotype was sampled from a man aged 25-45 years with Graves' ophthalmopathy. The chain is built from TRBV7-3 and TRBJ2-1; no clear D gene. The sequencing input was blood. CDR3 loop: CASSLNLMVPYNEQLF. The CDR3 DNA follows: TGTGCCAGCAGCTTAAATTTGATGGTTCCCTACAATGAGCAGCTCTTC.